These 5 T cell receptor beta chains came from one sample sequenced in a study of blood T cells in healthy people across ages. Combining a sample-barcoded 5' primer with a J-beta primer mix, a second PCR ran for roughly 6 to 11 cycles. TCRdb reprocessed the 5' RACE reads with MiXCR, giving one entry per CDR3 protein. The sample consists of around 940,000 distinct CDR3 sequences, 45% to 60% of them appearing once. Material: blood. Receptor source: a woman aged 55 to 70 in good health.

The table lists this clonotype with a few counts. In nucleotides, the CDR3 is TGTGCCAGCAGCCCATACCCAAATCAGCCCCAGCATTTT. Translated: CASSPYPNQPQHF. This sequence joins TRBV27 and TRBJ1-5, with D unclear. This CDR3 is 13 amino acids long. V lost 6 bases and J lost 4, with 10 bases in between. Germline V gene lookup returns CDR1 MNHEY and CDR2 SMNVEV (reference sequence).

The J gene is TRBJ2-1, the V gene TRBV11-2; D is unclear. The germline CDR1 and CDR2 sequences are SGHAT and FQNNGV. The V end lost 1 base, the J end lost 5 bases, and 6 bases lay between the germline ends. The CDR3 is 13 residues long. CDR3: CASSLATNNEQFF. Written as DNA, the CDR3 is TGTGCCAGCAGCTTAGCTACTAACAATGAGCAGTTCTTC.

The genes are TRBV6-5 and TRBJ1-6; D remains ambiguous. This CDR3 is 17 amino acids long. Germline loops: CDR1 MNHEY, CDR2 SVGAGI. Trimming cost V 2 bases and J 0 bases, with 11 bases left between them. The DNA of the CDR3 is TGTGCCAGCAGTTACGAAACACAGCCCTCCTATAATTCACCCCTCCACTTT. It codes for CASSYETQPSYNSPLHF.

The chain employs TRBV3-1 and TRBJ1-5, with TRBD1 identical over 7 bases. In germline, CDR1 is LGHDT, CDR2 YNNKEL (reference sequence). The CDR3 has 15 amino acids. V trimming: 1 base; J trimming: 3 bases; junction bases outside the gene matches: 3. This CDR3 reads CASSQGTGYNQPQHF. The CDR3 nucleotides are TGTGCCAGCAGCCAAGGGACAGGCTACAATCAGCCCCAGCATTTT. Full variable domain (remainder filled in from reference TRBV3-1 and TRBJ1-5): DTAVSQTPKYLVTQMGNDKSIKCEQNLGHDTMYWYKQDSKKFLKIMFSYNNKELIINETVPNRFSPKSPDKAHLNLHINSLELGDSAVYFCASSQGTGYNQPQHFGDGTRLSIL.

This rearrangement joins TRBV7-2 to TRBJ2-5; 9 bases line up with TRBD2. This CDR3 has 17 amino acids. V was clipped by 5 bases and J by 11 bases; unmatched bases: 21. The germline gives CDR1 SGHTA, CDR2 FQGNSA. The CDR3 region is CASSLTAGTSFTNEQYF. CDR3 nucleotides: TGTGCCAGCAGCCTAACTGCCGGGACTAGCTTTACCAATGAGCAGTACTTC.